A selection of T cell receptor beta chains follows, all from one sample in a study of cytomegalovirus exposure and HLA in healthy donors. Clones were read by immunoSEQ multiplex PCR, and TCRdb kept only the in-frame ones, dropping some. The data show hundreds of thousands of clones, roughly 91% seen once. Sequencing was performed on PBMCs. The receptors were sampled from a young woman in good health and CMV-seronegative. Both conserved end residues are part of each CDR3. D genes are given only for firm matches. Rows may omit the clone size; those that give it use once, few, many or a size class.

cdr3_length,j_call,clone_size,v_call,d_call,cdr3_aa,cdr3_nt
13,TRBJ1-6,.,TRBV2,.,CATTPGDHSPLHF,TGTGCCACCACCCCCGGGGATCATTCACCCCTCCACTTT
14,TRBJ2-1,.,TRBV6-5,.,CASSYEGSGNEQFF,TGTGCCAGCAGTTACGAGGGTTCAGGCAATGAGCAGTTCTTC
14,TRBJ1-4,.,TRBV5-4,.,CASSSPSNGEKLFF,TGTGCCAGCAGCTCCCCATCGAATGGCGAAAAACTGTTTTTT
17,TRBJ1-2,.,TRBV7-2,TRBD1,CASSIQETGDGDYGYTF,TGTGCCAGCAGCATCCAGGAGACAGGGGACGGCGACTATGGCTACACCTTC
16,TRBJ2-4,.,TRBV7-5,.,CVRSLEDTLAKNIQYF,TGTGTCAGAAGCTTAGAGGACACCCTAGCCAAAAACATTCAGTACTTC
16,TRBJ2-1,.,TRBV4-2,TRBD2,CASSQGLAGGYNEQFF,TGTGCCAGCAGCCAAGGACTAGCGGGGGGGTACAATGAGCAGTTCTTC
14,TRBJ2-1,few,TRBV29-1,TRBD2,CSVTGGVAYNEQFF,TGCAGCGTTACCGGGGGGGTCGCCTACAATGAGCAGTTCTTC
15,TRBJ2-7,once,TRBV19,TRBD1,CASSDRATFSYEQYF,TGTGCCAGTAGTGACAGGGCAACCTTTTCCTACGAGCAGTACTTC
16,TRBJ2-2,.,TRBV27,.,CASSTLDRIYTGELFF,TGTGCCAGCAGTACCCTGGACAGAATTTACACCGGGGAGCTGTTTTTT
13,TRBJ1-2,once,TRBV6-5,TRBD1,CASSQGQASGYTF,TGTGCCAGCAGTCAGGGACAGGCCTCGGGCTACACCTTC
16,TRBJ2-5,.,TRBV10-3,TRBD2,CAISETGGGPQETQYF,TGTGCCATCAGTGAGACGGGCGGGGGACCCCAAGAGACCCAGTACTTC
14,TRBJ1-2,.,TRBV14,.,CASSARGGPYGYTF,TGTGCCAGCAGCGCTAGGGGGGGCCCCTATGGCTACACCTTC